This T cell receptor beta chain is from a study of CD8 T cells in Susac syndrome. Random hexamers were used to reverse transcribe roughly 0.45 to 1 ug of RNA. The amplification used immunoSEQ multiplex PCR on TCR beta CDR3; it spanned 54 Vbeta and 13 Jbeta. TCRdb reprocessed the immunoSEQ multiplex PCR reads with MiXCR, giving one entry per CDR3 protein. The data contain fewer than 350,000 distinct CDR3 sequences, about 90% of them singletons. Treatment-naive patients with stable or active relapsing-remitting disease were the multiple sclerosis controls. It was negative isolation that provided the CD8+ and CD4+ T cells, whereas TEMRA cells were enriched by FACS. Specimen: CD4+ T cells from PBMCs. The receptor was isolated from a human donor with multiple sclerosis.

CDR3 DNA: TGCAGTGCTGGGTGGGTGAATAGCAATCAGCCCCAGCATTTT. The encoded protein is CSAGWVNSNQPQHF. The chain uses TRBV20-1 and TRBJ1-5; D unresolved. Looked up from germline, CDR1 is DFQATT and CDR2 is SNEGSKA (reference sequence). The CDR3 runs to 14 residues. With 5 bases removed from V and 0 bases from J, the gap between germline ends came to 11 bases.